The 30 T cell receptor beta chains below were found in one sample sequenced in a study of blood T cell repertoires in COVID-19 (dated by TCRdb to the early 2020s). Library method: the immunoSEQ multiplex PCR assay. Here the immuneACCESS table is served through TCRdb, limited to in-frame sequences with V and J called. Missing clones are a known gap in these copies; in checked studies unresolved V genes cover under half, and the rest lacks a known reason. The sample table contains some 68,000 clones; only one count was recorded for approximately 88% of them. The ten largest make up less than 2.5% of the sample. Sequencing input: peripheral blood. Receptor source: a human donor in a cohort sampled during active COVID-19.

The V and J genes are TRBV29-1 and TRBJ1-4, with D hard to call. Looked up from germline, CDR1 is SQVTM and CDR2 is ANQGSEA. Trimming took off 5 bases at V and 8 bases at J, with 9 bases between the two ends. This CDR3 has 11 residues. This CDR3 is CSVTGGEKLFF. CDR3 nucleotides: TGCAGCGTTACTGGAGGGGAAAAACTGTTTTTT.

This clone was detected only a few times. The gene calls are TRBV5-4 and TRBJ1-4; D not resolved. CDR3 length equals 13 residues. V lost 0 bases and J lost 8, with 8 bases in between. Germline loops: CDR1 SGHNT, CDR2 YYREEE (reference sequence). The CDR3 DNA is TGTGCCAGCAGCTTGGAAGGCAGGGAAAAACTGTTTTTT. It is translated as CASSLEGREKLFF. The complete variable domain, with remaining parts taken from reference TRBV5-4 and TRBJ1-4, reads ETGVTQSPTHLIKTRGQQVTLRCSSQSGHNTVSWYQQALGQGPQFIFQYYREEENGRGNFPPRFSGLQFPNYSSELNVNALELDDSALYLCASSLEGREKLFFGSGTQLSVL.

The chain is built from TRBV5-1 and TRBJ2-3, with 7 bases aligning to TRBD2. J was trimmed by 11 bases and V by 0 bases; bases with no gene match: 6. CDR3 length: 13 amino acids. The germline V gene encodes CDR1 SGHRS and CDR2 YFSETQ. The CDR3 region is CASSLERLAEQYF. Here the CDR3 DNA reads TGCGCCAGCAGCTTGGAGCGGCTAGCGGAGCAGTATTTT.

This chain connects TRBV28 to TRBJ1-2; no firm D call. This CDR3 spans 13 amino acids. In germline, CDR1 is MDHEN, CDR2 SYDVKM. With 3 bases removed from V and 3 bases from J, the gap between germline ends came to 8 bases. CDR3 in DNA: TGTGCCAGCAGTTTTTCAGGTTACTATGGCTACACCTTC. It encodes CASSFSGYYGYTF.

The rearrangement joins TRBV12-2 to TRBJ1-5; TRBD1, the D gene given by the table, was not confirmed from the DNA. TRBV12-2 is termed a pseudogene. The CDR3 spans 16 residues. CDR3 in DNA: TGTGCAAGTCGCAAGCCAGCCGGGACAGGGGGTCAGCCCCAGCATTTT. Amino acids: CASRKPAGTGGQPQHF.

The CDR3 coding sequence is TGCAGCGTTGAGGGACAGAGCACAGATACGCAGTATTTT. Translating it yields CSVEGQSTDTQYF. The chain carries TRBV29-1 and TRBJ2-3, with 7 bases fitting TRBD1. V gave up 3 bases and J gave up 0 bases; unmatched junction bases: 0. The CDR3 consists of 13 residues. Germline V gene data show CDR1 as SQVTM and CDR2 as ANQGSEA.

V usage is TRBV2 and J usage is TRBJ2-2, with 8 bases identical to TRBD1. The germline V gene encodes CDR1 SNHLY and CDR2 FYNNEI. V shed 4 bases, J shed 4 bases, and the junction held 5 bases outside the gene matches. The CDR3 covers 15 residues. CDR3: CASSADRGTTGELFF. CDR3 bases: TGTGCCAGCAGTGCCGACAGGGGCACCACCGGGGAGCTGTTTTTT.

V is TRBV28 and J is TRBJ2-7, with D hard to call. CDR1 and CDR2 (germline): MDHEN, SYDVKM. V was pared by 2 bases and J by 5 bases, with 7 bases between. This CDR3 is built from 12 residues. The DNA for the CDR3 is TGTGCCAGCAGTTTAGTCCGGGACGAGCAGTACTTC. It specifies CASSLVRDEQYF. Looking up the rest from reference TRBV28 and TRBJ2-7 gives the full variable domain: DVKVTQSSRYLVKRTGEKVFLECVQDMDHENMFWYRQDPGLGLRLIYFSYDVKMKEKGDIPEGYSVSREKKERFSLILESASTNQTSMYLCASSLVRDEQYFGPGTRLTVT.

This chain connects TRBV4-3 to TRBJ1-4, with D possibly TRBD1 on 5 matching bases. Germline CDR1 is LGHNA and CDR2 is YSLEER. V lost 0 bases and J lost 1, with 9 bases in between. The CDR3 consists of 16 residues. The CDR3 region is CASSQDWGETNEKLFF. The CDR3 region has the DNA TGCGCCAGCAGCCAAGATTGGGGGGAAACTAATGAAAAACTGTTTTTT.

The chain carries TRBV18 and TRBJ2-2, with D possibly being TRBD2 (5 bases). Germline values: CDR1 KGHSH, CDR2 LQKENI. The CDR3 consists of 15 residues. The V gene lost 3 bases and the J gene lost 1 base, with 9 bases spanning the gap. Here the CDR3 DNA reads TGTGCCAGCTCACCTTTGGCGGGGAACACCGGGGAGCTGTTTTTT. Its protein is CASSPLAGNTGELFF.

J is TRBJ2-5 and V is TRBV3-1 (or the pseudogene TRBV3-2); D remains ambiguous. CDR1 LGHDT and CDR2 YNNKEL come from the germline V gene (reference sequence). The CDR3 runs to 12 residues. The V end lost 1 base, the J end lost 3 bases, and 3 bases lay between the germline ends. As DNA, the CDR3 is TGTGCCAGCAGCCAAGTTAAAGAGACCCAGTACTTC. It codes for CASSQVKETQYF.

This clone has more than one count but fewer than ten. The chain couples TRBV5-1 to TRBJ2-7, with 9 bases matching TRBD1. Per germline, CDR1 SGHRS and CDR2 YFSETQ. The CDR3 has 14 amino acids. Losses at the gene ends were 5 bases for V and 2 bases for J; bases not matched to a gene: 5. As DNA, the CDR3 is TGCGCCAGCAGATCGGGACAGGGCCCCTACGAGCAGTACTTC. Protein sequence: CASRSGQGPYEQYF. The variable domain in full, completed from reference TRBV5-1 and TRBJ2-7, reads KAGVTQTPRYLIKTRGQQVTLSCSPISGHRSVSWYQQTPGQGLQFLFEYFSETQRNKGNFPGRFSGRQFSNSRSEMNVSTLELGDSALYLCASRSGQGPYEQYFGPGTRLTVT.

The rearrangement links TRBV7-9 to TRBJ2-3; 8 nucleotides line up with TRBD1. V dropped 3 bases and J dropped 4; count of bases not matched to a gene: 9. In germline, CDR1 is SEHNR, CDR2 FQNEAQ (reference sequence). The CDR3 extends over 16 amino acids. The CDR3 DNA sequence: TGTGCCAGCAGCTTGGGGACAGGAGGGTTCGCAGATACGCAGTATTTT. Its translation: CASSLGTGGFADTQYF.

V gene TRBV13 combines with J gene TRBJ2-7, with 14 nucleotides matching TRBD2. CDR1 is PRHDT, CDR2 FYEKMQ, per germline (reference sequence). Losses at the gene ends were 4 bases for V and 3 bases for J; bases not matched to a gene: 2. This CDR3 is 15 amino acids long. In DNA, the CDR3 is TGTGCCAGCAGCTCAGGGACTAGCGGGAGCTACGAGCAGTACTTC. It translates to CASSSGTSGSYEQYF.

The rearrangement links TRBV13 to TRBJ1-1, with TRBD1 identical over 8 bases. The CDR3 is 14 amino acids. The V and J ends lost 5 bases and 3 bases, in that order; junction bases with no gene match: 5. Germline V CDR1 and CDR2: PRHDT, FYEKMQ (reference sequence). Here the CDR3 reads CASSIRTGYTEAFF. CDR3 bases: TGTGCCAGCAGCATACGGACAGGGTACACTGAAGCTTTCTTT.

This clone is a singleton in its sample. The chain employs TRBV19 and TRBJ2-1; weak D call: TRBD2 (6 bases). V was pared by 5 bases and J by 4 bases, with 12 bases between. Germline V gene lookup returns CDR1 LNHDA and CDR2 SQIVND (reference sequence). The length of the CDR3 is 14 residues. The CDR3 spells CASSDPGLYNEQFF. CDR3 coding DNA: TGTGCCAGTAGTGATCCGGGACTGTACAATGAGCAGTTCTTC.

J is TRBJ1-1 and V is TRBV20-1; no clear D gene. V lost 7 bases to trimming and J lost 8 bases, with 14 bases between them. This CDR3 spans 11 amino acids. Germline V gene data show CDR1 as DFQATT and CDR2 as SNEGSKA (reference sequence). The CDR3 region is CSVSAGLEAFF. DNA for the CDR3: TGCAGTGTTAGCGCCGGTTTGGAAGCTTTCTTT.

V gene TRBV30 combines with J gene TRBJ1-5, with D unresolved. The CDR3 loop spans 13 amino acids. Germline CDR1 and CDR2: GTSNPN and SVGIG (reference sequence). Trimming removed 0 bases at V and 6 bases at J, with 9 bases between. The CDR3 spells CAWSVQSSQPQHF. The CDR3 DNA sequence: TGTGCCTGGAGTGTTCAGTCTAGTCAGCCCCAGCATTTT.

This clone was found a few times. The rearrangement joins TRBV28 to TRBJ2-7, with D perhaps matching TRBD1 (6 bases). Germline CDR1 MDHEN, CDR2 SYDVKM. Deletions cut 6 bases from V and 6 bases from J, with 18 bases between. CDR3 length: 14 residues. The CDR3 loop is CASRPPHRVIEQYF. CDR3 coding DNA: TGTGCCAGCAGGCCCCCCCACAGGGTTATCGAGCAGTACTTC.

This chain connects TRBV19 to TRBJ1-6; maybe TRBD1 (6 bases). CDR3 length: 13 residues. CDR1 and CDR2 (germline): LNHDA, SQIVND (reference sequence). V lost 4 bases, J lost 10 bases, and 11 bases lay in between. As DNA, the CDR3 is TGTGCCAGTAGTACCGTGGACAGATCACCCCTCCACTTT. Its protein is CASSTVDRSPLHF.

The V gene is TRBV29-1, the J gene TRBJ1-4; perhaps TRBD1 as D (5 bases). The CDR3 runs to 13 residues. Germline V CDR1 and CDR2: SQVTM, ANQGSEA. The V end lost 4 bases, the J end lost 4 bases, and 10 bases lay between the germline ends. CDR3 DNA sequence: TGCAGCGTTGGGCAGGGATATAATGAAAAACTGTTTTTT. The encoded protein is CSVGQGYNEKLFF.

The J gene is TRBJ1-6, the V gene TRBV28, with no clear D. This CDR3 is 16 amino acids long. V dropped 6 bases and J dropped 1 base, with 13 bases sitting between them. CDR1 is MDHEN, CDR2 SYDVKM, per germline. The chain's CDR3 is CASRSIRWSYNSPLHF. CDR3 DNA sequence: TGTGCCAGCAGATCGATACGGTGGTCCTATAATTCACCCCTCCACTTT. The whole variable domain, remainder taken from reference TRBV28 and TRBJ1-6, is DVKVTQSSRYLVKRTGEKVFLECVQDMDHENMFWYRQDPGLGLRLIYFSYDVKMKEKGDIPEGYSVSREKKERFSLILESASTNQTSMYLCASRSIRWSYNSPLHFGNGTRLTVT.

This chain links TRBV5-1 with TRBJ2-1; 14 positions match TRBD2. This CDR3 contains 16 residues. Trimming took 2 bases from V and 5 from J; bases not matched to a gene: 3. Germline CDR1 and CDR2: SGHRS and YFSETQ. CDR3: CASSLRLAGGHNEQFF. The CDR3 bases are TGCGCCAGCAGCTTAAGACTAGCGGGGGGGCACAATGAGCAGTTCTTC. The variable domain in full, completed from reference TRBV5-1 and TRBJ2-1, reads KAGVTQTPRYLIKTRGQQVTLSCSPISGHRSVSWYQQTPGQGLQFLFEYFSETQRNKGNFPGRFSGRQFSNSRSEMNVSTLELGDSALYLCASSLRLAGGHNEQFFGPGTRLTVL.

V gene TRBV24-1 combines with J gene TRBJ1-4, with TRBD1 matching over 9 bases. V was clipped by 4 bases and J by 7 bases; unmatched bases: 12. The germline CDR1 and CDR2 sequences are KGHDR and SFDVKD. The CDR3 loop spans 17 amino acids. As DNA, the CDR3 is TGTGCCACCAGTGACCCGGGACAGGGAGGCTCTGGTGAAAAACTGTTTTTT. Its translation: CATSDPGQGGSGEKLFF.

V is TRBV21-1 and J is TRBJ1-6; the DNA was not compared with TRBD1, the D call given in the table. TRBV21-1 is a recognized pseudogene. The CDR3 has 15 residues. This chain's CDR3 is CASSRQGENCSPLHF. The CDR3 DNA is TGTGCCAGCAGCCGACAGGGAGAAAATTGTTCACCCCTCCACTTT.

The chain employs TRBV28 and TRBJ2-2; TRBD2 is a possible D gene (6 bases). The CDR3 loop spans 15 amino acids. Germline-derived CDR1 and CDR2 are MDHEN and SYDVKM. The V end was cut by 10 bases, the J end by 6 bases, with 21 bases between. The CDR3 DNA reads TGTGCCACCCAGGAATCGGGGAGGAGTGCCGGGGAGCTGTTTTTT. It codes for CATQESGRSAGELFF.

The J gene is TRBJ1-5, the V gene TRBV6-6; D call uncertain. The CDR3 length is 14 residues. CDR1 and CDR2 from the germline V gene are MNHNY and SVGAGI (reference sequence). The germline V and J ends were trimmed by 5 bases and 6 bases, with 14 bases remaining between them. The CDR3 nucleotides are TGTGCCAGCAGTCGAGACGGAGCCACTCAGCCCCAGCATTTT. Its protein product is CASSRDGATQPQHF.

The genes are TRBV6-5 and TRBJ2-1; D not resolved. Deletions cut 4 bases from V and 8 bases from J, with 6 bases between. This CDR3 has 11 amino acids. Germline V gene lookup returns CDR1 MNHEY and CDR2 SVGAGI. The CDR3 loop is CASSSTYEQFF. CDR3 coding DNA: TGTGCCAGCAGTTCTACGTATGAGCAGTTCTTC.

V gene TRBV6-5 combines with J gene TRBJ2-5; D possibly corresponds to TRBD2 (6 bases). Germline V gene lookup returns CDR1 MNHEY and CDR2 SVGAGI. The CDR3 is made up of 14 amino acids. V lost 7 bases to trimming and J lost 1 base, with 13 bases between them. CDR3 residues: CASTLGGIQETQYF. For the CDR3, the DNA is TGTGCCAGCACTCTCGGGGGAATCCAAGAGACCCAGTACTTC.

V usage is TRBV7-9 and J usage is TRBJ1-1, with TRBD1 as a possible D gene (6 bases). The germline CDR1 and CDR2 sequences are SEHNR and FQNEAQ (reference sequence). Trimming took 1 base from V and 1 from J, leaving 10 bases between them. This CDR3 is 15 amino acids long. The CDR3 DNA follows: TGTGCCAGCAGCTTAGGCCAGGGACAGAACACTGAAGCTTTCTTT. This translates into CASSLGQGQNTEAFF.